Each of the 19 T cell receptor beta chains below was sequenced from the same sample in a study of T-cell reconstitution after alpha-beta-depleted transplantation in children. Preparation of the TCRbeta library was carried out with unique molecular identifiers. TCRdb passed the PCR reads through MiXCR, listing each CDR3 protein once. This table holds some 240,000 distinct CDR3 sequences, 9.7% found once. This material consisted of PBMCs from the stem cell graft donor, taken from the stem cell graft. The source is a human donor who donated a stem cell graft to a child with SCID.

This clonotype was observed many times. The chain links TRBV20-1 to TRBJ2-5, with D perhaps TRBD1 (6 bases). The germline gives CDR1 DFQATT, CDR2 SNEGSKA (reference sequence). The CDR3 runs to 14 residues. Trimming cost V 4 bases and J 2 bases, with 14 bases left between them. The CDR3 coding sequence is TGCAGTGCTACCGAAGGACAGCTTCAAGAGACCCAGTACTTC. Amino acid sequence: CSATEGQLQETQYF.

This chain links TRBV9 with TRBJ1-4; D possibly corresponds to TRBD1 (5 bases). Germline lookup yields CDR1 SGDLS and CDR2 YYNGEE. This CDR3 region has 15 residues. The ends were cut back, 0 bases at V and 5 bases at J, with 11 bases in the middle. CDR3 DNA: TGTGCCAGCAGCGTAGCTGGGGGGTTAAATGAAAAACTGTTTTTT. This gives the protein CASSVAGGLNEKLFF.

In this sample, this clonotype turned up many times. For the CDR3, the DNA is TGCAGTGCTACCAGCCCTAGCGGGGGGAACAATGAGCAGTTCTTC. Translating it yields CSATSPSGGNNEQFF. The chain has TRBV20-1 and TRBJ2-1, with TRBD2 matching 11 bases. The CDR3 consists of 15 residues. Germline assignment: CDR1 DFQATT and CDR2 SNEGSKA (reference sequence). The V gene end was trimmed by 4 bases and the J gene end by 5 bases; junction bases not matched to a gene: 7.

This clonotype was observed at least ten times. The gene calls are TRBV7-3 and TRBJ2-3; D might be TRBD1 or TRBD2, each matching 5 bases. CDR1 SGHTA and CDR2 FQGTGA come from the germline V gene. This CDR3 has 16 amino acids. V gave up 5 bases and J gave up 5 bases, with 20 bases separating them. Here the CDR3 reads CASSPSRRGVGDTQYF. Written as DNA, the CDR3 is TGTGCCAGCAGCCCCTCTCGACGGGGCGTCGGAGATACGCAGTATTTT.

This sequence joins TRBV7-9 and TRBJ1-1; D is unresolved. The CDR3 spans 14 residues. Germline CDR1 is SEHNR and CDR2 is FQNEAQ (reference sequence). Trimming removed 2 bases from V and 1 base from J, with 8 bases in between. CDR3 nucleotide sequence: TGTGCCAGCAGCTTAATGGACGGGAACACTGAAGCTTTCTTT. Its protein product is CASSLMDGNTEAFF.

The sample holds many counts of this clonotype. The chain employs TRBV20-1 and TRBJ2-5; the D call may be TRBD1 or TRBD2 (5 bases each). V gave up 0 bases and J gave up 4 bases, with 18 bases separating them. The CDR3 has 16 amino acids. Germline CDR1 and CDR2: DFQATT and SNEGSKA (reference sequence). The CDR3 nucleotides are TGCAGTGCTAGAGATGCGAGTGAGGGAACAGGAGAGACCCAGTACTTC. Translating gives CSARDASEGTGETQYF.

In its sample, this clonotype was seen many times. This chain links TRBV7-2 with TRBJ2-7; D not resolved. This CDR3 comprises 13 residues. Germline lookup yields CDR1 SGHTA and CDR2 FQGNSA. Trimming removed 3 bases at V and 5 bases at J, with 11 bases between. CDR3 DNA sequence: TGTGCCAGCAGCTTGGCCCCGGAAAACGAGCAGTACTTC. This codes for CASSLAPENEQYF.

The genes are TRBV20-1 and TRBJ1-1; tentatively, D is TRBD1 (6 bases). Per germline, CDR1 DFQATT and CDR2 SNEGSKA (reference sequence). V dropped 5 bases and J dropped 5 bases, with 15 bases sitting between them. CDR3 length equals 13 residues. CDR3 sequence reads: CSAAEGGGTEAFF. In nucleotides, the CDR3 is TGCAGTGCTGCCGAGGGGGGCGGAACTGAAGCTTTCTTT.

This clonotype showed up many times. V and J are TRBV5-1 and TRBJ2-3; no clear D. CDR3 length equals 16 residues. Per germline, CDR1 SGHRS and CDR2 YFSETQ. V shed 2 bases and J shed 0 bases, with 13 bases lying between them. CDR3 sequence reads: CASSFVGPTSTDTQYF. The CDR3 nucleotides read TGCGCCAGCAGCTTCGTCGGGCCTACGAGCACAGATACGCAGTATTTT.

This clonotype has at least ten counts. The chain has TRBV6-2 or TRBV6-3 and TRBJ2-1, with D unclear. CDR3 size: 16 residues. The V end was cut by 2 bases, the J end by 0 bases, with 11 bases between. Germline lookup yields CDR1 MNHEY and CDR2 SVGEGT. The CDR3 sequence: CASSYPELNSYNEQFF. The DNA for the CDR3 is TGTGCCAGCAGTTACCCGGAGCTTAACTCCTACAATGAGCAGTTCTTC.

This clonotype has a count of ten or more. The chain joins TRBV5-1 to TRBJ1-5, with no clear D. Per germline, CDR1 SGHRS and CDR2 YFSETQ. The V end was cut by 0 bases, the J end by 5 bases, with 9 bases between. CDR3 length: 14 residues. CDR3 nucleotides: TGCGCCAGCAGCTTGGACGGGAGCGATCAGCCCCAGCATTTT. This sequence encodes CASSLDGSDQPQHF.

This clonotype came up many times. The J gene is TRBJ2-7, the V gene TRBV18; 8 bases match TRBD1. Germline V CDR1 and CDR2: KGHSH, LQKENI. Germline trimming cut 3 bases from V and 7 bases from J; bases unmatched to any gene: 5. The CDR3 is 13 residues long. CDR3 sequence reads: CASSPTTGVEQYF. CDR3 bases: TGTGCCAGCTCACCGACGACAGGGGTAGAGCAGTACTTC.

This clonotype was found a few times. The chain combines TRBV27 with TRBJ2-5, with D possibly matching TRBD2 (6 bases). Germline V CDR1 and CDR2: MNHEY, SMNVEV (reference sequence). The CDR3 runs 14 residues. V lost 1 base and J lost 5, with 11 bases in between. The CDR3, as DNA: TGTGCCAGCAGTTTATGGGGGGATGTGGAGACCCAGTACTTC. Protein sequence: CASSLWGDVETQYF.

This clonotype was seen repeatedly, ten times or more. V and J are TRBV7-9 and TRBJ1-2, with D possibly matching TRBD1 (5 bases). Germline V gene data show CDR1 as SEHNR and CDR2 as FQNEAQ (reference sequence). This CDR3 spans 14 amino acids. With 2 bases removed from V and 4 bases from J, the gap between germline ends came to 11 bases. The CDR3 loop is CASSLSEGTYGYTF. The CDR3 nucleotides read TGTGCCAGCAGCTTATCGGAGGGGACCTATGGCTACACCTTC.

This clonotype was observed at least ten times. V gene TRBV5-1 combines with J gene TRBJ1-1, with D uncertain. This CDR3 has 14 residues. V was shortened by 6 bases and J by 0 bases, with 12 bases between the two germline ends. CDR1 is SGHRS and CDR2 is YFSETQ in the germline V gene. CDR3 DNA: TGCGCCAGCACCAAGGACGAATTGAACACTGAAGCTTTCTTT. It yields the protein CASTKDELNTEAFF.

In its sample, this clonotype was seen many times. The CDR3 nucleotides are TGCGCCAGCAGCTTGGTGGGGGGGAGCACTGAAGCTTTCTTT. Amino acid sequence: CASSLVGGSTEAFF. The chain couples TRBV5-1 to TRBJ1-1; maybe TRBD1 (5 bases). This CDR3 is built from 14 residues. V was cut by 0 bases and J by 4 bases, with 10 bases left in between. Germline loops: CDR1 SGHRS, CDR2 YFSETQ.

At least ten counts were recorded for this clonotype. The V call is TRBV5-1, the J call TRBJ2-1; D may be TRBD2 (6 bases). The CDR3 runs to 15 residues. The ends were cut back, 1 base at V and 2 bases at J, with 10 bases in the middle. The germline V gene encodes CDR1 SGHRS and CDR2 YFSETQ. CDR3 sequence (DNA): TGCGCCAGCAGCTTGCTTGGGGGGACCTACAATGAGCAGTTCTTC. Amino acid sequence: CASSLLGGTYNEQFF.

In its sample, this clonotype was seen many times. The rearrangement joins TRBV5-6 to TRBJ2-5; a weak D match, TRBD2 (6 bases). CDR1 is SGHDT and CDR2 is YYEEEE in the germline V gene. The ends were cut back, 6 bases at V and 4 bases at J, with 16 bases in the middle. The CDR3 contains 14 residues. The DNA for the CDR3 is TGTGCCAGCACCTCGGGACTTTCGATAGAGACCCAGTACTTC. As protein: CASTSGLSIETQYF.

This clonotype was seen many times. The CDR3 DNA sequence: TGCGCCAGCAGCCAAAGAACGAAGAGTTTTGAGCAGTTCTTC. Protein: CASSQRTKSFEQFF. The rearrangement uses TRBV4-1 and TRBJ2-1; D uncertain. The CDR3 totals 14 residues. V lost 2 bases, J lost 9 bases, and 14 bases lay in between. Per germline, CDR1 MGHRA and CDR2 YSYEKL.